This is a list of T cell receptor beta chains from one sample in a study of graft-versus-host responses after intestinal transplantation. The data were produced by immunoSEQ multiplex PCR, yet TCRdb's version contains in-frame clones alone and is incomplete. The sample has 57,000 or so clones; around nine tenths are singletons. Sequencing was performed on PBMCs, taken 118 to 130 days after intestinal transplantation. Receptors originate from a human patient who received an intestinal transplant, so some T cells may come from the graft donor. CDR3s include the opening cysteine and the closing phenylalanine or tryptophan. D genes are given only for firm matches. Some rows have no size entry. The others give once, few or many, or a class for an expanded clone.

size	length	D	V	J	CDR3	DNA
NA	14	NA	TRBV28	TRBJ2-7	CASSGPVEVGEQYF	TGTGCCAGCAGTGGCCCAGTCGAGGTAGGCGAGCAGTACTTC
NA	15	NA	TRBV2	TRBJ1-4	CASSKRGRVREKLFF	TGTGCCAGCAGTAAAAGGGGCAGGGTCCGAGAAAAACTGTTTTTT
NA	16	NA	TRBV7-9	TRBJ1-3	CASSLAPGFGGNTIYF	TGTGCCAGCAGCTTAGCTCCCGGGTTCGGTGGAAACACCATATATTTT
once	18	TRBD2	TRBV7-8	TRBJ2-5	CASSPDLSSGRGEETQYF	TGTGCCAGCAGCCCTGATCTAAGTAGCGGGAGAGGCGAAGAGACCCAGTACTTC
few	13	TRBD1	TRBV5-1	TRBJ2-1	CASSWDRTNEQFF	TGCGCCAGCAGCTGGGACAGAACCAATGAGCAGTTCTTC
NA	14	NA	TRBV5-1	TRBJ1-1	CASSLVGANTEAFF	TGCGCCAGCAGCTTGGTTGGTGCGAACACTGAAGCTTTCTTT
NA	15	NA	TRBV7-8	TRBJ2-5	CASSLDGRSQETQYF	TGTGCCAGCAGCTTAGATGGCCGCTCCCAAGAGACCCAGTACTTC
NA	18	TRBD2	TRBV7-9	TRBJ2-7	CASSLVGSGRGPSYEQYF	TGTGCCAGCAGCTTAGTAGGTAGCGGGAGAGGCCCATCCTACGAGCAGTACTTC
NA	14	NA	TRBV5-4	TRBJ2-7	CASSLVGQGHEQYF	TGTGCCAGCAGCTTGGTTGGGCAGGGGCACGAGCAGTACTTC
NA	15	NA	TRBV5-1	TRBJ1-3	CASSFGGSSGNTIYF	TGCGCCAGCAGCTTCGGCGGAAGCTCTGGAAACACCATATATTTT
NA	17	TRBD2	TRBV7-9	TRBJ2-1	CASSSPSGGRVYNEQFF	TGTGCCAGCAGCTCCCCTTCGGGCGGGAGGGTTTACAATGAGCAGTTCTTC
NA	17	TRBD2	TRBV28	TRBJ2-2	CASSLRAIAGGTGELFF	TGTGCCAGCAGTTTGAGGGCAATAGCGGGGGGGACCGGGGAGCTGTTTTTT
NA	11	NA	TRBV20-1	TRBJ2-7	CSARSDYEQYF	TGCAGTGCTAGATCGGACTACGAGCAGTACTTC
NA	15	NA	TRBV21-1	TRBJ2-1	CAKGHRAGGVNEQFF	TGTGCGAAGGGACACAGGGCGGGAGGAGTCAATGAGCAGTTCTTC
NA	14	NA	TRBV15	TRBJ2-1	CATSRESSANEQFF	TGTGCCACCAGCAGAGAGTCTAGCGCTAATGAGCAGTTCTTC
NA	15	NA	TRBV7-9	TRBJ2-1	CASSLGASKDNEQFF	TGTGCCAGCAGCTTAGGGGCCAGTAAGGACAATGAGCAGTTCTTC
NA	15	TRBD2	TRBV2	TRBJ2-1	CATSGLAGDYNEQFF	TGTGCCACGTCGGGACTAGCGGGAGATTACAATGAGCAGTTCTTC
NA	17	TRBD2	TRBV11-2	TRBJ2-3	CASSSRLAGWGTDTQYF	TGTGCCAGCAGCTCGAGACTAGCGGGGTGGGGCACAGATACGCAGTATTTT
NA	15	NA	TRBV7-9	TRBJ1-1	CASSMALGGGIRTFF	TGTGCCAGCAGTATGGCGTTGGGAGGGGGTATTCGTACTTTCTTT
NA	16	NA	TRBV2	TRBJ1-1	CASSEALAGAGTEAFF	TGTGCCAGCAGTGAAGCGCTGGCGGGGGCCGGCACTGAAGCTTTCTTT
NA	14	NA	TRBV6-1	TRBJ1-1	CASRQRSGHTEAFF	TGTGCCAGCAGGCAGAGAAGCGGTCACACTGAAGCTTTCTTT
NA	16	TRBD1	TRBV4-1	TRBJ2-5	CASSQIQTGAAETQYF	TGCGCCAGCAGCCAGATCCAAACAGGGGCTGCGGAGACCCAGTACTTC
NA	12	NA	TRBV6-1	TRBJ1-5	CASRLGYQPQHF	TGTGCCAGCAGGTTGGGGTATCAGCCCCAGCATTTT
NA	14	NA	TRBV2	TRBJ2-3	CASSERRGTDTQYF	TGTGCCAGCAGTGAGCGGAGGGGCACAGATACGCAGTATTTT
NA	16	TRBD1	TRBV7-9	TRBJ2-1	CASSLATGAPSNEQFF	TGTGCCAGCAGCTTAGCGACAGGGGCCCCGAGCAATGAGCAGTTCTTC
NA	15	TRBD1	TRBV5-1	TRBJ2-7	CASSLARDRGDEQYF	TGCGCCAGCAGCTTGGCCCGGGACAGGGGAGACGAGCAGTACTTC
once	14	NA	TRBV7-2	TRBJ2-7	CASSTSGISYEQYF	TGTGCCAGCAGCACCTCCGGGATTTCCTACGAGCAGTACTTC
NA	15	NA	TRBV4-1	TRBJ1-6	CASSQVDRDNSPLHF	TGCGCCAGCAGCCAGGTAGACAGAGATAATTCACCCCTCCACTTT
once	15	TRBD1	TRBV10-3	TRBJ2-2	CAIREGGAGGGELFF	TGTGCCATCAGGGAAGGGGGCGCCGGCGGCGGGGAGCTGTTTTTT
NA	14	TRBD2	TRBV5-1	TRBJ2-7	CASSSTSGREGQYF	TGCGCCAGCAGCTCGACTAGCGGGAGGGAAGGGCAGTACTTC
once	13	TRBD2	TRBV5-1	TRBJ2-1	CASSYGLASEQFF	TGCGCCAGCAGCTATGGACTAGCCAGTGAGCAGTTCTTC
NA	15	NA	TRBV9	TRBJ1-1	CASSVEGRANTEAFF	TGTGCCAGCAGCGTAGAAGGCAGGGCAAACACTGAAGCTTTCTTT
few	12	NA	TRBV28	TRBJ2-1	CASSPTNNEQFF	TGTGCCAGCAGTCCCACTAACAATGAGCAGTTCTTC
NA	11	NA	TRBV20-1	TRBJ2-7	CSASLLGQQYF	TGCAGTGCTAGTCTTCTAGGTCAGCAGTACTTC
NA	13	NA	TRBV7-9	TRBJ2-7	CASSFNPEYEQYF	TGTGCCAGCAGCTTTAATCCTGAGTACGAGCAGTACTTC
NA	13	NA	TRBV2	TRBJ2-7	CASSEGEQNEQYF	TGTGCCAGCAGTGAAGGGGAACAGAACGAGCAGTACTTC
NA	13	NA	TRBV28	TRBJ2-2	CASRGVGAWWLFF	TGTGCCAGCAGAGGTGTCGGGGCTTGGTGGCTGTTTTTT
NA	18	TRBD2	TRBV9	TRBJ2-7	CASSVALLTSGAAYEQYF	TGTGCCAGCAGCGTAGCCCTTCTCACTAGCGGGGCTGCCTACGAGCAGTACTTC
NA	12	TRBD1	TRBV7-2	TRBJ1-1	CASSLRTGRAFF	TGTGCCAGCAGCTTAAGGACAGGTCGAGCTTTCTTT
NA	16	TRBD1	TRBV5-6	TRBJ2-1	CASSSYGDRQYNEQFF	TGTGCCAGCAGCTCGTATGGGGACAGGCAATACAATGAGCAGTTCTTC
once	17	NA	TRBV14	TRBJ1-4	CASSHPKQPGLNEKLFF	TGTGCCAGCAGCCACCCCAAGCAACCGGGCTTAAATGAAAAACTGTTTTTT
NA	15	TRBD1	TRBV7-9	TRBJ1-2	CASSLAPGGGYGYTF	TGTGCCAGCAGCTTAGCTCCAGGGGGCGGTTATGGCTACACCTTC
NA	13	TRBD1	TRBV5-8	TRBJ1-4	CASSPHRGEKLFF	TGTGCCAGCAGCCCGCACAGGGGTGAAAAACTGTTTTTT
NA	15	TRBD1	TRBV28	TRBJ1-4	CASSLWGTGYEKLFF	TGTGCCAGCAGTTTATGGGGGACAGGGTACGAAAAACTGTTTTTT
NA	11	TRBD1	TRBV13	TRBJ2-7	CASTQGDEQYF	TGTGCCAGCACCCAGGGGGACGAGCAGTACTTC
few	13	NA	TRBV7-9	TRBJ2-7	CASSSPGPQEQYF	TGTGCCAGCAGCTCCCCCGGGCCGCAGGAGCAGTACTTC
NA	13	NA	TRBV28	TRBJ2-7	CASTGDTSYEQYF	TGTGCCAGCACCGGGGACACGTCCTACGAGCAGTACTTC
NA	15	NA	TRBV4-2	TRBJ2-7	CASSHSLGQRDEQYF	TGTGCCAGCAGCCATTCCTTAGGTCAGCGGGACGAGCAGTACTTC
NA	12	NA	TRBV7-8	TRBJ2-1	CASSLGTTEQFF	TGTGCCAGCAGCTTAGGGACTACTGAGCAGTTCTTC
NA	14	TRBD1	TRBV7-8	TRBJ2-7	CASSSTRQGYEQYF	TGTGCCAGCAGCTCGACAAGACAGGGCTACGAGCAGTACTTC
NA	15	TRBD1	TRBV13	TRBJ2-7	CASTFFGTGVDEQYF	TGTGCCAGCACCTTTTTTGGGACAGGGGTGGACGAGCAGTACTTC
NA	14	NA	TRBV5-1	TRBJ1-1	CASSLGVGASEAFF	TGCGCCAGCAGCTTGGGCGTGGGGGCGAGTGAAGCTTTCTTT
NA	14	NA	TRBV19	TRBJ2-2	CASSMEWNTGELFF	TGTGCCAGTAGTATGGAGTGGAACACCGGGGAGCTGTTTTTT
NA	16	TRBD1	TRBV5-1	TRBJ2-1	CASSPPRDRVYNEQFF	TGCGCCAGCAGCCCCCCCCGGGACAGAGTATACAATGAGCAGTTCTTC
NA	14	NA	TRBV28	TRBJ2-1	CASSLPGRFIEQFF	TGTGCCAGCAGTCTACCGGGGCGCTTTATTGAGCAGTTCTTC
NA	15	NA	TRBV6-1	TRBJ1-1	CASRPGGGAIPEAFF	TGTGCCAGCAGACCGGGGGGGGGCGCGATCCCTGAAGCTTTCTTT
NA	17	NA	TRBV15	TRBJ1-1	CATSRVSGGLMNTEAFF	TGTGCCACCAGCAGAGTATCCGGGGGCCTCATGAACACTGAAGCTTTCTTT
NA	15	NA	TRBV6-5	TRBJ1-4	CASSYSTATNEKLFF	TGTGCCAGCAGTTACTCGACCGCAACTAATGAAAAACTGTTTTTT
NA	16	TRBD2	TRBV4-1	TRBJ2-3	CASSQAPAGGTDTQYF	TGCGCCAGCAGCCAGGCGCCAGCGGGAGGGACAGATACGCAGTATTTT
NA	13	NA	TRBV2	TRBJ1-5	CASSDMGNQPQHF	TGTGCCAGCAGTGACATGGGGAATCAGCCCCAGCATTTT